The rows below give T cell receptor beta chains drawn from one sample of a study of shared clonotypes between healthy human individuals. Sequenced by immunoSEQ multiplex PCR; TCRdb stores in-frame clones only, minus some. Among about 2.3 million clones, just over 90% were seen once, and the ten largest hold under 0.45%. Sequencing used naive CD4+ T cells from PBMCs. The source of these receptors is a young man in good health. Some clones in this sample may be carry-over from other donors' samples. Both conserved end residues are part of each CDR3. The order of the fields is D gene, V gene, CDR3 protein. D genes are given only for firm matches.

D gene: .
V gene: TRBV7-2
CDR3 protein: CASSLEGMSQHF

D gene: .
V gene: TRBV19
CDR3 protein: CASSTYSMGGNQPQHF

D gene: .
V gene: TRBV19
CDR3 protein: CASTENGAGRINNEQFF

D gene: .
V gene: TRBV4-3
CDR3 protein: CASSQEASTRGEQYF

D gene: TRBD1
V gene: TRBV9
CDR3 protein: CASSVDLGQGNEKLFF

D gene: .
V gene: TRBV28
CDR3 protein: CASSLGQSYNEQFF

D gene: .
V gene: TRBV7-9
CDR3 protein: CASSSEVSGDGAYGYTF

D gene: TRBD2
V gene: TRBV2
CDR3 protein: CASRWSPSGRNEQFF

D gene: .
V gene: TRBV7-8
CDR3 protein: CASSLNILGYYEQYF

D gene: TRBD2
V gene: TRBV7-3
CDR3 protein: CASSPRVTSGRAGTGELFF

D gene: .
V gene: TRBV27
CDR3 protein: CASRIRVNQPQHF

D gene: TRBD1
V gene: TRBV30
CDR3 protein: CAWRFGQGNTEAFF

D gene: TRBD2
V gene: TRBV4-1
CDR3 protein: CASSPGLAGLTLIQYF

D gene: .
V gene: TRBV19
CDR3 protein: CASTAESRGETQYF

D gene: TRBD1
V gene: TRBV29-1
CDR3 protein: CSVWPGGIYGYTF

D gene: .
V gene: TRBV5-1
CDR3 protein: CASSLVGGNQPQHF

D gene: TRBD1
V gene: TRBV30
CDR3 protein: CAWSVRTGGTYGYTF

D gene: .
V gene: TRBV28
CDR3 protein: CANLTEAFF

D gene: .
V gene: TRBV6-1
CDR3 protein: CASRKGGGHEAFF

D gene: .
V gene: TRBV30
CDR3 protein: CAWSLGVLESLTYNSPLHF

D gene: .
V gene: TRBV11-3
CDR3 protein: CASSFGVMADTQYF

D gene: TRBD1
V gene: TRBV9
CDR3 protein: CASSGRDRAGGYTF

D gene: .
V gene: TRBV2
CDR3 protein: CASSLQGIGANVLTF

D gene: TRBD2
V gene: TRBV18
CDR3 protein: CASSPRSGMGDTQYF

D gene: TRBD1
V gene: TRBV9
CDR3 protein: CASSVETGGLSTEAFF

D gene: .
V gene: TRBV30
CDR3 protein: CAWSDTHNQPQHF

D gene: .
V gene: TRBV27
CDR3 protein: CASSPRPSIPIYFEQFF

D gene: TRBD1
V gene: TRBV29-1
CDR3 protein: CSVEAKQGFTTEAFF

D gene: .
V gene: TRBV19
CDR3 protein: CASSRRPRRETGELFF

D gene: .
V gene: TRBV30
CDR3 protein: CAWSAAQGVPPQHF

D gene: .
V gene: TRBV19
CDR3 protein: CASLYRDTEAFF

D gene: .
V gene: TRBV7-6
CDR3 protein: CASSRNGGSTEAFF

D gene: TRBD2
V gene: TRBV6-1
CDR3 protein: CASSPGGSADTQYF

D gene: .
V gene: TRBV6-6
CDR3 protein: CASRGQGAAGNTIYF

D gene: .
V gene: TRBV13
CDR3 protein: CASRHLVRDRSGNTIYF

D gene: .
V gene: TRBV7-2
CDR3 protein: CASSLGTSNQPQHF

D gene: .
V gene: TRBV18
CDR3 protein: CASSPAGGEETQYF

D gene: .
V gene: TRBV6-5
CDR3 protein: CASSPYSNQPQHF

D gene: .
V gene: TRBV5-6
CDR3 protein: CASSRPRSTEAFF

D gene: .
V gene: TRBV5-1
CDR3 protein: CASSLRVSQISYNEQFF

D gene: TRBD1
V gene: TRBV29-1
CDR3 protein: CSVEWTGGRQYF

D gene: TRBD1
V gene: TRBV2
CDR3 protein: CASGWGQGVVETQYF

D gene: .
V gene: TRBV18
CDR3 protein: CASSPQGPLGQPQHF

D gene: TRBD2
V gene: TRBV6-5
CDR3 protein: CASSYSLRGGNEQFF

D gene: .
V gene: TRBV9
CDR3 protein: CASSSKDGLSSYEQYF

D gene: TRBD2
V gene: TRBV7-2
CDR3 protein: CASSARLAGSTDTQYF

D gene: .
V gene: TRBV18
CDR3 protein: CASSALTQAPGELFF

D gene: TRBD2
V gene: TRBV9
CDR3 protein: CASSYSGGAGGAETQYF

D gene: .
V gene: TRBV6-6
CDR3 protein: CASREDSSSYNEQFF

D gene: TRBD2
V gene: TRBV23-1
CDR3 protein: CASSQSFTSASYEQYF